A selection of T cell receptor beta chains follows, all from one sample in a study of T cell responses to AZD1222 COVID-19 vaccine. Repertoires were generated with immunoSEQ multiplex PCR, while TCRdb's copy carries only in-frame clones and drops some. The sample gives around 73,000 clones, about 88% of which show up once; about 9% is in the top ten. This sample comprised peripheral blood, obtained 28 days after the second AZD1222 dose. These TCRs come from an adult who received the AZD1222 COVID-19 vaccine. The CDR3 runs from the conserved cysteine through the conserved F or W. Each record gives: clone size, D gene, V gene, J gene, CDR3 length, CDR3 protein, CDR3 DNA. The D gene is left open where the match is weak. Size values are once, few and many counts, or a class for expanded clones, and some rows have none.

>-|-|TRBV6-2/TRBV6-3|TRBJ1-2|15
CASSGRQPRNYGYTF
TGTGCCAGCAGTGGTCGGCAGCCCAGGAACTATGGCTACACCTTC
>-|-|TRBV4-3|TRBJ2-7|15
CASSQDWQGTYEQYF
TGCGCCAGCAGCCAAGATTGGCAGGGAACCTACGAGCAGTACTTC
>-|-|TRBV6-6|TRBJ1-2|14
CASSYSSVTYGYTF
TGTGCCAGCAGTTACTCGAGTGTAACCTATGGCTACACCTTC
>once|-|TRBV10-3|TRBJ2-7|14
CAISVSGLPTVQYF
TGTGCCATCAGCGTTAGCGGTCTCCCTACGGTGCAGTACTTC
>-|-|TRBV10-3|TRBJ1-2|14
CAISGSGNPHGYTF
TGTGCCATCAGTGGGTCGGGAAACCCCCATGGCTACACCTTC
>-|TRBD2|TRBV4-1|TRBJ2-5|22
CASSQGSGTSGKTGAYQETQYF
TGCGCCAGCAGCCAGGGGTCCGGGACTAGCGGAAAGACGGGCGCCTACCAAGAGACCCAGTACTTC
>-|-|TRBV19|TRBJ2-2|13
CASSRGLPGELFF
TGTGCCAGTAGTAGGGGACTTCCCGGGGAGCTGTTTTTT
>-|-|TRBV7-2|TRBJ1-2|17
CASSPFVGAGARDGYTF
TGTGCCAGCAGCCCCTTTGTGGGGGCCGGGGCGAGGGATGGCTACACCTTC
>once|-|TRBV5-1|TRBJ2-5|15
CASSLEREYQETQYF
TGCGCCAGCAGCTTGGAAAGGGAGTACCAAGAGACCCAGTACTTC
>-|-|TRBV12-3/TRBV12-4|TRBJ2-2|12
CASSLGVGELFF
TGTGCCAGCAGTTTAGGGGTCGGGGAGCTGTTTTTT
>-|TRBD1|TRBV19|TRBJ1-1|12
CASSLRQGEAFF
TGTGCCAGTAGTCTCAGACAGGGGGAAGCTTTCTTT
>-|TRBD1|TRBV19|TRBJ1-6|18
CASSHIGGPGQYNSPLHF
TGTGCCAGTAGCCATATAGGGGGACCGGGACAGTATAATTCACCCCTCCACTTT
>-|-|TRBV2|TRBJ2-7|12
CASSPSSYEQYF
TGTGCCAGCAGTCCAAGTTCCTACGAGCAGTACTTC
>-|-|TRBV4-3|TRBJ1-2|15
CASSQGQARGYGYTF
TGCGCCAGCAGCCAAGGACAGGCTCGAGGCTATGGCTACACCTTC
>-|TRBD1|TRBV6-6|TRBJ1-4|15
CASSLRGTVGQKLFF
TGTGCCAGCAGCCTCAGGGGGACAGTCGGCCAAAAACTGTTTTTT
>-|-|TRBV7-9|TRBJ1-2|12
CASSPGIYGYTF
TGTGCCAGCAGCCCAGGGATCTATGGCTACACCTTC
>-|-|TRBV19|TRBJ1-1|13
CASSMKGNTEAFF
TGTGCCAGTAGTATGAAGGGGAACACTGAAGCTTTCTTT
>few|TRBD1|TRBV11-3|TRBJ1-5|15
CASSVDGTGFQPQHF
TGTGCCAGCAGCGTCGACGGGACAGGGTTTCAGCCCCAGCATTTT
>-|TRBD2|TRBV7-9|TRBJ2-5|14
CAGQAGGQIGAQYF
TGTGCCGGGCAAGCGGGGGGCCAAATAGGGGCCCAGTACTTC
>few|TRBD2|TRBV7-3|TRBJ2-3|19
CASSLRARLAGVSTDTQYF
TGTGCCAGCAGCTTAAGGGCCAGACTAGCGGGGGTTAGCACAGATACGCAGTATTTT
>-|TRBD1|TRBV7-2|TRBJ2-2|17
CASSFTYRGGNTGELFF
TGTGCCAGCAGCTTTACCTACAGGGGCGGGAACACCGGGGAGCTGTTTTTT
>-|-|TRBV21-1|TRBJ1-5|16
CASRGGTEGSNQPQHF
TGTGCCAGCAGAGGGGGGACAGAAGGAAGCAATCAGCCCCAGCATTTT
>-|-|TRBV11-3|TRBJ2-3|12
CASSFSTDTQYF
TGTGCCAGCAGCTTTAGCACAGATACGCAGTATTTT
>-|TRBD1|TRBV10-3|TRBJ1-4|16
CAISDPLQGSNEKLFF
TGTGCCATCAGTGATCCATTACAGGGGTCTAATGAAAAACTGTTTTTT
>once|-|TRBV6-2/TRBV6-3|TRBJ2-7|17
CASSYLVRPGLTYEQYF
TGTGCCAGCAGTTACTTGGTCCGCCCCGGGCTCACCTACGAGCAGTACTTC
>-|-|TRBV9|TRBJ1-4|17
CASSVEAGAATNEKLFF
TGTGCCAGCAGCGTAGAGGCAGGGGCCGCAACTAATGAAAAACTGTTTTTT
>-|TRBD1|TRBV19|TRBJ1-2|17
CASSTLGQGLGIYGYTF
TGTGCCAGTAGTACCCTAGGACAGGGTCTTGGAATCTATGGCTACACCTTC
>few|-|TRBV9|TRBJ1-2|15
CASSVGSESFDGYTF
TGTGCCAGCAGCGTAGGGTCGGAGTCCTTTGATGGCTACACCTTC
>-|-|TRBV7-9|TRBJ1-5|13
CASSQDRTQPQHF
TGTGCCAGCAGTCAAGACAGGACTCAGCCCCAGCATTTT
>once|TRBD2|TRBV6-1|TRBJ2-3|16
CASSVLQRGGTDTQYF
TGTGCCAGCAGTGTCCTCCAGCGGGGTGGCACAGATACGCAGTATTTT
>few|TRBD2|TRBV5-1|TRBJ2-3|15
CASSRSGGAPDTQYF
TGCGCCAGCAGTAGGAGCGGGGGGGCCCCAGATACGCAGTATTTT
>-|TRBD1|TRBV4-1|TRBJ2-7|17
CASSPLSTGARIYEQYF
TGCGCCAGCAGCCCCTTGTCGACAGGGGCCCGAATCTACGAGCAGTACTTC
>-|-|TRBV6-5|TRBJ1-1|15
CASSHTGNMNTEAFF
TGTGCCAGCAGTCACACAGGGAACATGAACACTGAAGCTTTCTTT
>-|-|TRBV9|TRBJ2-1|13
CASSDDSYNEQFF
TGTGCCAGCAGCGACGACTCCTACAATGAGCAGTTCTTC
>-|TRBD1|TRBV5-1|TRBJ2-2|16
CASSSNRGRITGELFF
TGCGCCAGCAGCTCGAACAGGGGGCGCATCACCGGGGAGCTGTTTTTT
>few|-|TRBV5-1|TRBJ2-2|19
CASSLAFPRTVANTGELFF
TGCGCCAGCAGCTTGGCCTTCCCGAGGACTGTCGCGAACACCGGGGAGCTGTTTTTT
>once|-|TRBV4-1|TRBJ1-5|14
CASSQVQGNQPQHF
TGCGCCAGCAGCCAAGTGCAGGGGAATCAGCCCCAGCATTTT
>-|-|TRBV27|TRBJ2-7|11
CASSSTYEQYF
TGTGCCAGCAGTTCAACCTACGAGCAGTACTTC